This T cell receptor (beta chain) was found in a study of OX40 agonist ivuxolimab in advanced cancers. This clone was recorded once. Its antigen is still unknown. Profiled with immunoSEQ multiplex PCR; TCRdb holds only in-frame clones, not every one. This sample has 60,000 to 95,000 clones, with 85% found just once. Study results and caveats: CD8+ T cells averaged more expanded clones than CD4+.

The receptor was isolated from an adult with an advanced solid tumor such as melanoma, head and neck, liver or kidney cancer. Specimen: CD4+ or CD8+ T cells sorted from blood, collected in a trial of the OX40 agonist ivuxolimab.

DNA of the CDR3: TGTGCCAGTAGTATCGGACCGGGGGCCTACAATGAGCAGTTCTTC. Translated: CASSIGPGAYNEQFF. The rearrangement links TRBV19 to TRBJ2-1, with D tentatively TRBD2 (6 bases). CDR1 is LNHDA, CDR2 SQIVND, per germline (reference sequence). This CDR3 region has 15 residues. V was pared by 3 bases and J by 2 bases, with 11 bases between.